The 11 T cell receptor beta chains listed next were all sequenced from one sample in a study of T cell repertoires in cytomegalovirus infection. TCRdb re-called the reads through MiXCR, storing one row per CDR3 protein. Of nearly 650,000 distinct CDR3 sequences in the sample, approximately 24% were seen once. What was sequenced was CD8+ T cells from PBMCs. All receptors derive from a human donor in good health (CMV status not recorded). Some clones in this sample may be carry-over from other donors' samples.

This clonotype was counted between two and nine times. The rearrangement joins TRBV7-2 to TRBJ1-1, with D possibly matching TRBD1 (6 bases). Germline CDR1 reads SGHTA; CDR2 reads FQGNSA. Trimming stripped 2 bases from V and 11 bases from J, with 12 bases between. The CDR3 contains 12 residues. This CDR3 is CASSLRQVEAFF. In DNA form, the CDR3 reads TGTGCCAGCAGCTTACGACAGGTTGAGGCTTTCTTT.

This clonotype was detected only a few times. The gene calls are TRBV20-1 and TRBJ1-2, with D unclear. Trimming took 0 bases from V and 5 from J, leaving 4 bases between them. Germline V gives CDR1 DFQATT, CDR2 SNEGSKA (reference sequence). The CDR3 is 11 amino acids. CDR3 in DNA: TGCAGTGCTAGAGAGCAGTATGGCTACACCTTC. Amino acid sequence: CSAREQYGYTF.

This clonotype has just a few counts. J is TRBJ1-1 and V is TRBV7-8; D remains unclear. Per the germline V gene, CDR1 is SGHVS and CDR2 is FQNEAQ. This CDR3 spans 13 amino acids. Trimming took off 2 bases at V and 4 bases at J, with 8 bases between the two ends. The CDR3 DNA follows: TGTGCCAGCAGCTTAAGGAGTTTCACTGAAGCTTTCTTT. Translation: CASSLRSFTEAFF.

The chain combines TRBV11-2 with TRBJ2-1; D possibly corresponds to TRBD2 (5 bases). Looked up from germline, CDR1 is SGHAT and CDR2 is FQNNGV. The CDR3 loop spans 15 amino acids. With 3 bases removed from V and 0 bases from J, the gap between germline ends came to 9 bases. The DNA of the CDR3 is TGTGCCAGCAGCTTTGAGGGCCGCTCCTACAATGAGCAGTTCTTC. It translates to CASSFEGRSYNEQFF.

This chain joins TRBV29-1 and TRBJ1-1; no clear D. V lost 6 bases and J 1 base, leaving 9 bases between the germline ends. This CDR3 contains 12 residues. CDR1 SQVTM and CDR2 ANQGSEA come from the germline V gene. CDR3 nucleotide sequence: TGCAGCGTGGAGACACCGAACACTGAAGCTTTCTTT. This encodes CSVETPNTEAFF.

V gene TRBV6-2 or TRBV6-3 combines with J gene TRBJ2-3; TRBD1 matches at 8 bases. CDR1 is MNHEY and CDR2 is SVGEGT in the germline V gene. Trimming at V came to 8 bases and at J to 1 base, leaving 14 bases not matched to a gene. The CDR3 is made up of 17 amino acids. CDR3 sequence reads: CASFDDRGVWGTDTQYF. CDR3 bases: TGTGCCAGCTTCGACGACAGGGGAGTTTGGGGCACAGATACGCAGTATTTT.

A few counts support this clonotype. This chain uses TRBV7-9 with TRBJ2-1, with D maybe TRBD1 (7 bases). Trimming pared 3 bases from V and 6 bases from J, leaving 15 bases between. The CDR3 covers 15 residues. CDR1 is SEHNR and CDR2 is FQNEAQ in the germline V gene (reference sequence). The CDR3 protein is CASSFWDSGLNEQFF. CDR3 coding DNA: TGTGCCAGCAGCTTTTGGGACAGCGGGCTCAATGAGCAGTTCTTC.

The gene calls are TRBV7-3 and TRBJ2-1, with 7 bases aligning to TRBD2. The germline V gene encodes CDR1 SGHTA and CDR2 FQGTGA. The V gene end was trimmed by 5 bases and the J gene end by 0 bases; junction bases not matched to a gene: 4. The CDR3 spans 15 residues. The CDR3 DNA follows: TGTGCCAGCAGCCGCTGGGGGGGCTCCTACAATGAGCAGTTCTTC. Amino acid sequence: CASSRWGGSYNEQFF.

This clonotype was counted only a few times. The chain joins TRBV28 to TRBJ2-3; TRBD1 agrees at 7 bases. CDR3 size: 15 residues. V lost 3 bases and J lost 2; bases outside the gene matches: 5. The germline V gene encodes CDR1 MDHEN and CDR2 SYDVKM. The CDR3: CASSFSGQNTDTQYF. The CDR3, as DNA: TGTGCCAGCAGTTTCTCGGGACAGAACACAGATACGCAGTATTTT. The whole variable domain, filled in from reference TRBV28 and TRBJ2-3, reads DVKVTQSSRYLVKRTGEKVFLECVQDMDHENMFWYRQDPGLGLRLIYFSYDVKMKEKGDIPEGYSVSREKKERFSLILESASTNQTSMYLCASSFSGQNTDTQYFGPGTRLTVL.

This clonotype was counted at least ten times. The gene calls are TRBV10-3 and TRBJ2-1; tentatively, D is TRBD2 (5 bases). The CDR3 spans 15 residues. Germline CDR1 ENHRY, CDR2 SYGVKD. Trimming took 4 bases from V and 1 from J, leaving 11 bases between them. CDR3 DNA: TGTGCCATCAGTGGGACTGATAATTCCTACAATGAGCAGTTCTTC. Translation gives CAISGTDNSYNEQFF.

This clonotype was found a few times. The chain recombines TRBV7-2 with TRBJ1-1, with D uncertain. Germline V gene sequence: CDR1 SGHTA, CDR2 FQGNSA. The length of the CDR3 is 15 residues. V was trimmed by 5 bases and J by 2 bases, leaving 15 bases between them. The CDR3 loop reads CASSQNSNPNTEAFF. DNA of the CDR3: TGTGCCAGCAGCCAGAACTCGAACCCTAACACTGAAGCTTTCTTT. Full variable domain (missing parts from reference TRBV7-2 and TRBJ1-1): GAGVSQSPSNKVTEKGKDVELRCDPISGHTALYWYRQSLGQGLEFLIYFQGNSAPDKSGLPSDRFSAERTGGSVSTLTIQRTQQEDSAVYLCASSQNSNPNTEAFFGQGTRLTVV.